This T cell receptor beta chain is from a study of T cells in tuberculosis. In the study overall: CD1B tetramers identified T cells specific for mycobacterial lipid GMM.

This clone was detected only a few times. No antigen is known for it. Produced via immunoSEQ multiplex PCR; TCRdb's table is partial and in-frame only. The sample consists of roughly 34,000 clones, about 90% of them appearing once. Overall study results and limits: Cases with active tuberculosis were adults, while controls were adolescents. The TCR-beta difference was not significant; alpha differences partly reflected length.

V lost 1 base to trimming and J lost 7 bases; unmatched junction nucleotides: 15. The CDR3 is 18 amino acids. Germline V CDR1 and CDR2: SGHDT, YYEEEE. V gene TRBV5-6 combines with J gene TRBJ2-7; TRBD2 matches at 12 bases. This TCR came from a donor under 30 with latent tuberculosis or without tuberculosis infection. Some clones in this sample may be carry-over from other donors' samples. Source material: PBMCs. For the CDR3, the DNA is TGTGCCAGCAGCTTGACTCCATGGGCACTAGCGGGGGGACAGGAGCAGTACTTC. The encoded protein is CASSLTPWALAGGQEQYF.